This is a list of T cell receptor beta chains from one sample in a study of T cells after yellow fever vaccination. TCRdb passed the 5' RACE reads through MiXCR, listing each CDR3 protein once. The sample records approximately 260,000 distinct CDR3 sequences, roughly 5% being singletons. Sequenced material: CD4+ T cells sorted from PBMCs, taken on the day of the yellow fever booster vaccination. The receptors stem from a man between 18 and 29 years old who received the YFV17D yellow fever vaccine. CDR3s include the opening cysteine and the closing phenylalanine or tryptophan. D genes are given only for firm matches. Not every row has a clone size; where given, it reads once, few, many or a size class.

d_gene	v_gene	j_gene	abundance	CDR3aa	CDR3nt
TRBD2	TRBV5-6	TRBJ2-3	few	CASSLAERGPLTDTQYF	TGTGCCAGCAGCTTGGCCGAGCGGGGGCCGCTCACAGATACGCAGTATTTT
TRBD2	TRBV9	TRBJ2-7	few	CASSVGLAGTYEQYF	TGTGCCAGCAGCGTAGGGCTAGCGGGGACCTACGAGCAGTACTTC
.	TRBV11-2	TRBJ2-1	.	CASSTTTYTQFF	TGTGCCAGCAGCACAACGACGTATACTCAGTTCTTC
TRBD1	TRBV5-4	TRBJ1-2	.	CASSLIDRGYGYTF	TGTGCCAGCAGCTTGATCGACAGGGGATATGGCTACACCTTC
TRBD2	TRBV28	TRBJ2-3	many	CASLTGLVADTQYF	TGTGCCAGTTTAACGGGACTAGTTGCAGATACGCAGTATTTT
.	TRBV14	TRBJ2-7	.	CASSPRRGHPYEQYF	TGTGCCAGCAGCCCCCGTCGGGGTCACCCCTACGAGCAGTACTTC
.	TRBV29-1	TRBJ1-1	few	CRATVVNTEAFF	TGCAGAGCAACAGTCGTGAACACTGAAGCTTTCTTT
.	TRBV5-1	TRBJ1-5	.	CASRGEGNQPQHF	TGCGCCAGTAGGGGGGAGGGCAATCAGCCCCAGCATTTT
.	TRBV9	TRBJ2-5	many	CASSRRVQETQYF	TGTGCCAGCAGCCGAAGGGTGCAAGAGACCCAGTACTTC
.	TRBV6-1	TRBJ1-1	.	CASSDGRAWNTEAFF	TGTGCCAGCAGTGACGGTCGGGCTTGGAACACTGAAGCTTTCTTT
.	TRBV4-3	TRBJ1-2	few	CASSQDRTGPYYGYTF	TGCGCCAGCAGCCAAGATCGAACGGGACCGTACTATGGCTACACCTTC
.	TRBV7-2	TRBJ1-4	many	CASSQTAIDEKLFF	TGTGCCAGCAGCCAAACAGCGATCGATGAAAAACTGTTTTTT
.	TRBV6-5	TRBJ1-3	.	CASTRGTTGNTIYF	TGTGCCAGCACTAGAGGGACAACTGGAAACACCATATATTTT
.	TRBV5-1	TRBJ1-1	.	CASRTREVVMGRGTEAFF	TGCGCCAGCCGGACGAGGGAGGTCGTAATGGGTCGGGGCACTGAAGCTTTCTTT
TRBD1	TRBV29-1	TRBJ2-2	many	CSVRDRLNTGELFF	TGCAGCGTTCGGGACAGGCTTAACACCGGGGAGCTGTTTTTT
.	TRBV3-1	TRBJ1-1	.	CASSQEGGTEAFF	TGTGCCAGCAGCCAAGAGGGGGGAACTGAAGCTTTCTTT
TRBD2	TRBV29-1	TRBJ2-1	.	CSGTSGGAESYNEQFF	TGCAGCGGAACTAGCGGGGGGGCGGAATCGTACAATGAGCAGTTCTTC
.	TRBV9	TRBJ1-1	.	CASSVDGRTEAFF	TGTGCCAGCAGCGTAGATGGAAGGACTGAAGCTTTCTTT
.	TRBV27	TRBJ1-1	few	CASRGMGIGNTEAFF	TGTGCCAGCAGGGGTATGGGGATCGGTAACACTGAAGCTTTCTTT
.	TRBV27	TRBJ2-1	few	CASSPWGGDEQFF	TGTGCCAGCAGTCCATGGGGGGGCGATGAGCAGTTCTTC
TRBD1	TRBV7-2	TRBJ2-7	.	CASNGQGANRYEQYF	TGTGCCAGCAATGGGCAGGGGGCGAATCGGTACGAGCAGTACTTC
.	TRBV7-2	TRBJ2-5	.	CASIRVAGQETQYF	TGTGCCAGCATCCGAGTTGCAGGACAAGAGACCCAGTACTTC
.	TRBV5-6	TRBJ1-5	many	CASSLSGVIGDNQPQHF	TGTGCCAGCAGCTTGTCTGGGGTCATAGGTGACAATCAGCCCCAGCATTTT
.	TRBV5-4	TRBJ2-3	many	CASSRGGPTDTQYF	TGTGCCAGCAGCAGGGGGGGTCCCACAGATACGCAGTATTTT
.	TRBV4-1	TRBJ1-2	few	CASSQDPANYGYTF	TGCGCCAGCAGCCAAGATCCAGCTAACTATGGCTACACCTTC
.	TRBV2	TRBJ2-7	many	CASSEAMHGQYF	TGTGCCAGCAGTGAAGCAATGCACGGGCAGTACTTC
.	TRBV12-3/TRBV12-4	TRBJ1-4	few	CASSFGQKNEKLFF	TGTGCCAGCAGTTTTGGGCAGAAAAATGAAAAACTGTTTTTT
TRBD2	TRBV11-2	TRBJ2-1	many	CASSFGTSGGAHEQFF	TGTGCCAGCAGCTTCGGGACTAGCGGGGGGGCCCATGAGCAGTTCTTC
.	TRBV11-2	TRBJ2-7	.	CASSLDRLTYEQYF	TGTGCCAGCAGCTTAGACAGGCTCACCTACGAGCAGTACTTC
.	TRBV5-1	TRBJ2-1	.	CASSATAANEQFF	TGCGCCAGCAGCGCGACTGCCGCGAATGAGCAGTTCTTC
.	TRBV12-3/TRBV12-4	TRBJ1-1	.	CASSLMARGGTEAFF	TGTGCCAGCAGTTTGATGGCACGAGGGGGCACTGAAGCTTTCTTT
.	TRBV24-1	TRBJ2-3	few	CATSGGRGSWADTQYF	TGTGCCACCAGTGGCGGAAGGGGGTCGTGGGCAGATACGCAGTATTTT
.	TRBV5-1	TRBJ2-1	few	CASSLPGLFLNEQFF	TGCGCCAGCAGCTTGCCCGGTCTATTCCTCAATGAGCAGTTCTTC
TRBD2	TRBV9	TRBJ2-7	few	CASSLGSGTSGGPSYEQYF	TGTGCCAGCAGCCTCGGATCTGGGACTAGCGGGGGCCCGTCCTACGAGCAGTACTTC
.	TRBV7-3	TRBJ2-3	.	CASSLQGTLDTQYF	TGTGCCAGCAGCTTGCAGGGGACGTTGGATACGCAGTATTTT
.	TRBV19	TRBJ1-2	few	CASSRNRDENYGYTF	TGTGCCAGTAGTAGGAACAGGGACGAAAACTATGGCTACACCTTC
.	TRBV5-6	TRBJ1-5	.	CASSTLTGGSNQPQHF	TGTGCCAGCAGCACTCTGACAGGCGGGAGCAATCAGCCCCAGCATTTT
TRBD2	TRBV20-1	TRBJ2-3	.	CSVPAGTSGGDTQYF	TGCAGTGTCCCGGCCGGGACTAGCGGGGGGGATACGCAGTATTTT
TRBD1	TRBV5-5	TRBJ1-1	many	CASSPAGQGGTEAFF	TGTGCCAGCAGCCCCGCGGGACAGGGCGGGACGGAAGCTTTCTTT
.	TRBV5-5	TRBJ2-7	.	CASSLAIDTYSYEQYF	TGTGCCAGCAGCTTGGCCATAGACACTTACTCCTACGAGCAGTACTTC
.	TRBV15	TRBJ1-2	many	CATSRDRDYGYTF	TGTGCCACCAGCAGAGATAGGGACTATGGCTACACCTTC